Following are 11 T cell receptor beta chains from one sample sequenced in a study of OX40 agonist ivuxolimab in advanced cancers. Generated by immunoSEQ multiplex PCR, the TCRdb table keeps only in-frame clones and is missing some. This sample carries fewer than 45,000 clones, 70% to 90% of them seen once, and the ten largest clones take around 2.7%. This specimen consisted of CD4+ or CD8+ T cells sorted from blood, obtained in a trial of the OX40 agonist ivuxolimab. These receptors were obtained from an adult with an advanced solid tumor such as melanoma, head and neck, liver or kidney cancer.

This sequence joins TRBV11-2 and TRBJ1-2, with TRBD1 as a possible D gene (6 bases). CDR3 size: 18 residues. CDR1 SGHAT and CDR2 FQNNGV come from the germline V gene. V was clipped by 5 bases and J by 5 bases, with 27 bases between them. As DNA, the CDR3 is TGTGCCAGCAGCCGCTCGGTGATCACAGGGCGAGTAACATATGGCTACACCTTC. Its translation: CASSRSVITGRVTYGYTF.

This chain joins TRBV14 and TRBJ2-1, with D perhaps matching TRBD2 (6 bases). This CDR3 is built from 12 residues. Germline lookup yields CDR1 SGHDN and CDR2 FVKESK. Trimming took off 1 base at V and 9 bases at J, with 7 bases between the two ends. The CDR3 spells CASSQVGLEQFF. Written as DNA, the CDR3 is TGTGCCAGCAGCCAAGTGGGACTTGAGCAGTTCTTC.

V gene TRBV29-1 combines with J gene TRBJ2-5; D gene uncertain. The V gene's germline CDR1 is SQVTM and CDR2 ANQGSEA. The CDR3 extends over 14 amino acids. Trimming took 5 bases from V and 2 from J, leaving 15 bases between them. The CDR3: CSVLPIGSQETQYF. CDR3 DNA sequence: TGCAGCGTTCTCCCCATAGGATCTCAAGAGACCCAGTACTTC. The full variable domain, with the rest looked up from reference TRBV29-1 and TRBJ2-5, is SAVISQKPSRDICQRGTSLTIQCQVDSQVTMMFWYRQQPGQSLTLIATANQGSEATYESGFVIDKFPISRPNLTFSTLTVSNMSPEDSSIYLCSVLPIGSQETQYFGPGTRLLVL.

V is TRBV28 and J is TRBJ2-5; 14 bases are a match to TRBD2. CDR1 is MDHEN, CDR2 SYDVKM, per germline. Trimming cost V 3 bases and J 9 bases; bases outside gene matches: 6. There are 15 residues in the CDR3. CDR3 sequence reads: CASSFGTSGRLSQYF. CDR3 in DNA: TGTGCCAGCAGTTTCGGGACTAGCGGGAGACTTTCCCAGTACTTC.

Only one count was recorded for this clone. CDR3 protein: CASSLLGEGYTF. CDR3 in DNA: TGTGCCAGCAGCTTGTTGGGAGAAGGCTACACCTTC. The chain recombines TRBV5-6 with TRBJ1-2, with unresolved D. V was pared by 1 base and J by 8 bases, with 9 bases between. The CDR3 spans 12 residues. Germline-derived CDR1 and CDR2 are SGHDT and YYEEEE.

The rearrangement uses TRBV28 and TRBJ2-2; the D is unclear. Germline values: CDR1 MDHEN, CDR2 SYDVKM. The V and J ends lost 3 bases and 7 bases respectively, with 6 bases between them. The CDR3 contains 12 residues. CDR3 amino acids: CASSLGFGELFF. In DNA form, the CDR3 reads TGTGCCAGCAGTTTGGGTTTCGGGGAGCTGTTTTTT.

This rearrangement joins TRBV30 to TRBJ2-7; D is possibly TRBD1 (6 bases). The V gene's germline CDR1 is GTSNPN and CDR2 SVGIG (reference sequence). V was clipped by 5 bases and J by 4 bases, with 9 bases between them. The CDR3 loop spans 11 amino acids. CDR3: CAWQDRYEQYF. The CDR3 nucleotides are TGTGCCTGGCAAGACAGGTACGAGCAGTACTTC.

The rearrangement joins TRBV2 to TRBJ1-5; TRBD1 might be the D (5 bases). Germline CDR1 SNHLY, CDR2 FYNNEI. The germline V and J ends were trimmed by 1 base and 2 bases, with 9 bases remaining between them. This CDR3 contains 15 residues. The chain's CDR3 is CASSEGQIGNQPQHF. CDR3 nucleotide sequence: TGTGCCAGCAGTGAAGGACAGATCGGCAATCAGCCCCAGCATTTT.

This chain joins TRBV18 and TRBJ1-2, with D unresolved. Trimming cost V 4 bases and J 3 bases, with 12 bases left between them. CDR3 size: 14 residues. Looked up from germline, CDR1 is KGHSH and CDR2 is LQKENI. The CDR3 DNA reads as TGTGCCAGCTCACTAAGTAAAACGGACTATGGCTACACCTTC. It specifies CASSLSKTDYGYTF.

The J gene is TRBJ2-7, the V gene TRBV6-6; possibly TRBD1 for D (6 bases). This CDR3 spans 11 amino acids. V lost 5 bases and J lost 9, with 11 bases in between. Germline values: CDR1 MNHNY, CDR2 SVGAGI (reference sequence). The CDR3 region is CASSPGQLQYF. The CDR3 DNA sequence: TGTGCCAGCAGTCCCGGACAGTTGCAGTACTTC.

The chain couples TRBV5-8 to TRBJ2-1, with D perhaps matching TRBD2 (5 bases). Germline CDR1 SGHTS, CDR2 YDEGEE. This CDR3 is built from 15 residues. V lost 5 bases and J lost 4, with 16 bases in between. The CDR3 sequence: CASSRSGDYYNEQFF. The CDR3 bases are TGTGCCAGCAGTCGAAGCGGAGACTATTACAATGAGCAGTTCTTC.